The T cell receptor beta chain under discussion was sequenced for a study of read filtering for tumor transcriptome and immune sequencing. From 350 to 500 ng of RNA, a library with molecular barcoded alpha/delta and beta/gamma adaptors was made. TCRdb re-called the reads with MiXCR, one entry per CDR3 protein. The table has some 41,000 distinct CDR3 sequences, around an eighth seen once. Concerning this clonotype: Just one base apart from a much larger clone, this may be a read error.

The CDR3 runs to 13 residues. CDR1 is LNHDA and CDR2 is SQIVND in the germline V gene (reference sequence). Losses at the gene ends were 6 bases for V and 8 bases for J; bases not matched to a gene: 6. This receptor was taken from a donor at least 40 years old with multiple myeloma. The genes are TRBV19 and TRBJ2-1; 8 nucleotides line up with TRBD1. Source material: a population of CD138-negative cells sorted from bone marrow. The CDR3 DNA reads TGTGCCAGTAGAGGACAGGGATCGTATGAGCAGTTCTTC. Encoded protein: CASRGQGSYEQFF.